One and the same sample provided the 18 T cell receptor beta chains below, sequenced in a study of CD8 T cells in Susac syndrome. Reverse transcription of roughly 0.45 to 1 ug RNA was performed with random hexamers. TCRdb recomputed calls from the immunoSEQ multiplex PCR reads with MiXCR, one row per CDR3 protein. The table lists under 200,000 distinct CDR3 sequences, approximately 94% of them singletons, with roughly 0.12% in the top ten. Sequenced material: CD4+ T cells from PBMCs. These receptors all come from a human donor with Susac syndrome.

The chain is built from TRBV29-1 and TRBJ2-3; 12 bases map to TRBD1. Germline trimming cut 4 bases from V and 5 bases from J; bases unmatched to any gene: 4. This CDR3 contains 14 residues. Germline loops: CDR1 SQVTM, CDR2 ANQGSEA. The CDR3 here is CSVGDRGRGDTQYF. The CDR3 DNA reads TGCAGCGTTGGGGACAGGGGGCGAGGAGATACGCAGTATTTT.

This clonotype is a singleton in its sample. CDR3 sequence: CASSFYRGGGKLFF. CDR3 coding DNA: TGTGCCAGCAGTTTCTACAGGGGAGGAGGAAAACTGTTTTTT. The genes are TRBV27 and TRBJ1-4; TRBD1 agrees at 7 bases. Germline CDR1 is MNHEY and CDR2 is SMNVEV (reference sequence). This CDR3 is 14 amino acids long. The V segment lost 3 bases and the J segment 10 bases; nucleotides outside the gene matches: 8. Full variable domain (missing parts from reference TRBV27 and TRBJ1-4): EAQVTQNPRYLITVTGKKLTVTCSQNMNHEYMSWYRQDPGLGLRQIYYSMNVEVTDKGDVPEGYKVSRKEKRNFPLILESPSPNQTSLYFCASSFYRGGGKLFFGSGTQLSVL.

This clonotype was recorded only once. The chain joins TRBV30 to TRBJ2-7, with D perhaps assigned TRBD1 or TRBD2 (6 bases each). The V end was cut by 5 bases, the J end by 5 bases, with 10 bases between. The CDR3 is 11 amino acids. Germline V gene data show CDR1 as GTSNPN and CDR2 as SVGIG (reference sequence). CDR3 bases: TGTGCCTGGGGAGGGGGACACGAGCAGTACTTC. Its translation: CAWGGGHEQYF.

The CDR3 DNA sequence: TGTGCCAGCAGCCAACGGGAGAGCTTCTATGGCTACACCTTC. Its translation is CASSQRESFYGYTF. The chain has TRBV3-1 and TRBJ1-2; D not resolved. Germline V gene lookup returns CDR1 LGHDT and CDR2 YNNKEL (reference sequence). V was trimmed by 2 bases and J by 4 bases, leaving 11 bases between them. The CDR3 is 14 residues long.

The rearrangement links TRBV4-1 to TRBJ1-6, with D possibly TRBD1 on 5 matching bases. Between the trimmed V and J ends, which lost 0 bases and 7 bases, there was a span of 7 bases. This CDR3 has 14 residues. Germline V gives CDR1 MGHRA, CDR2 YSYEKL. The CDR3 DNA follows: TGCGCCAGCAGCCAAGATCCAGGGAATTCACCCCTCCACTTT. Protein product: CASSQDPGNSPLHF.

The CDR3 loop is CASSLAGLKETQYF. Here the CDR3 DNA reads TGTGCCAGCAGCTTAGCAGGACTTAAAGAGACCCAGTACTTC. The rearrangement uses TRBV11-3 and TRBJ2-5; TRBD2 might be the D (5 bases). This CDR3 spans 14 amino acids. The germline V gene encodes CDR1 SGHNT and CDR2 YENEEA. Trimming pared 1 base from V and 3 bases from J, leaving 9 bases between.

The gene calls are TRBV30 and TRBJ1-2, with D unclear. Germline CDR1 GTSNPN, CDR2 SVGIG (reference sequence). V was shortened by 2 bases and J by 4 bases, with 11 bases between the two germline ends. The CDR3 extends over 13 amino acids. DNA of the CDR3: TGTGCCTGGAGTTTGTCCCCCACCTATGGCTACACCTTC. This encodes CAWSLSPTYGYTF. The entire variable domain, with the rest obtained from reference TRBV30 and TRBJ1-2, is as follows: SQTIHQWPATLVQPVGSPLSLECTVEGTSNPNLYWYRQAAGRGLQLLFYSVGIGQISSEVPQNLSASRPQDRQFILSSKKLLLSDSGFYLCAWSLSPTYGYTFGSGTRLTVV.

The chain employs TRBV7-2 and TRBJ1-2; D ambiguous. Deletions cut 3 bases from V and 3 bases from J, with 8 bases between. Germline lookup yields CDR1 SGHTA and CDR2 FQGNSA. CDR3 length equals 13 residues. Here the CDR3 DNA reads TGTGCCAGCAGCTTCCGGGCAGACTATGGCTACACCTTC. Translation: CASSFRADYGYTF.

The chain links TRBV20-1 to TRBJ1-5, with D possibly TRBD1 on 5 matching bases. From germline, CDR1 is DFQATT and CDR2 SNEGSKA (reference sequence). V was clipped by 0 bases and J by 6 bases, with 24 bases between them. The CDR3 consists of 18 residues. The CDR3 reads CSARDQGIGAARTQPQHF. In DNA, the CDR3 is TGCAGTGCTAGAGATCAGGGTATCGGGGCTGCGCGAACTCAGCCCCAGCATTTT.

The chain carries TRBV10-2 and TRBJ1-5; 7 bases are shared with TRBD1. V was clipped by 2 bases and J by 1 base; unmatched bases: 5. The CDR3 is 16 residues long. CDR1 WSHSY and CDR2 SAAADI come from the germline V gene. In DNA, the CDR3 is TGCGCCAGCAGTGAGAGACAGGGTGCGAGCAATCAGCCCCAGCATTTT. Translation: CASSERQGASNQPQHF.

The genes are TRBV5-6 and TRBJ1-6; D uncertain. Trimming removed 0 bases from V and 16 bases from J, with 17 bases in between. The CDR3 consists of 14 residues. The germline CDR1 and CDR2 sequences are SGHDT and YYEEEE. The DNA for the CDR3 is TGTGCCAGCAGCTTGGAACGGCGGATTTCTTGGCTCCACTTT. It specifies CASSLERRISWLHF.

This clonotype turned up a few times. V usage is TRBV5-3 and J usage is TRBJ2-7; no firm D call. TRBV5-3 is an ORF; its function is uncertain. CDR3 length equals 14 residues. The ends were cut back, 4 bases at V and 2 bases at J, with 13 bases in the middle. In DNA, the CDR3 is TGTGCCAGAAGCCTGTGGATGGACCCCTACGAGCAGTACTTC. Translation gives CARSLWMDPYEQYF.

Here the CDR3 reads CASSGQGLRNQPQHF. CDR3 coding DNA: TGTGCCAGCAGCGGACAGGGTCTACGCAATCAGCCCCAGCATTTT. The J gene is TRBJ1-5, the V gene TRBV5-8; 8 nucleotides agree with TRBD1. Germline lookup yields CDR1 SGHTS and CDR2 YDEGEE. The V gene end was trimmed by 4 bases and the J gene end by 2 bases; junction bases not matched to a gene: 5. This CDR3 is built from 15 residues.

The chain combines TRBV13 with TRBJ2-7, with TRBD1 matching 9 bases. J gave up 5 bases and V 1 base, and 6 bases lay outside the gene matches. The germline CDR1 and CDR2 sequences are PRHDT and FYEKMQ (reference sequence). This CDR3 region has 15 residues. The CDR3 DNA follows: TGTGCCAGCAGCTTAGAGGGGACAGGGTGGGACGAGCAGTACTTC. Protein product: CASSLEGTGWDEQYF.

The chain combines TRBV12-3 or TRBV12-4 with TRBJ1-6; 8 positions agree with TRBD1. The CDR3 totals 19 residues. After removal of 4 bases from V and 1 base from J, the junction contained 12 bases not matched to a gene. The CDR3 spells CASSSTGGLEGSYNSPLHF. CDR3 DNA: TGTGCCAGCAGTTCTACAGGGGGTTTAGAAGGTTCCTATAATTCACCCCTCCACTTT.

In DNA, the CDR3 is TGCAGCGTCACCCGACGTTCCTGGGGCGCTGAAGAGACCCAGTACTTC. This gives the protein CSVTRRSWGAEETQYF. The chain links TRBV29-1 to TRBJ2-5; D may be TRBD1 (5 bases). CDR1 and CDR2 from the germline V gene are SQVTM and ANQGSEA. With 6 bases removed from V and 3 bases from J, the gap between germline ends came to 23 bases. The CDR3 extends over 16 amino acids. Full variable domain (rest looked up from reference TRBV29-1 and TRBJ2-5): SAVISQKPSRDICQRGTSLTIQCQVDSQVTMMFWYRQQPGQSLTLIATANQGSEATYESGFVIDKFPISRPNLTFSTLTVSNMSPEDSSIYLCSVTRRSWGAEETQYFGPGTRLLVL.

The V call is TRBV5-4, the J call TRBJ2-3; D remains ambiguous. The CDR3 contains 15 residues. Deletions cut 2 bases from V and 0 bases from J, with 10 bases between. Germline V gene data show CDR1 as SGHNT and CDR2 as YYREEE (reference sequence). CDR3 nucleotide sequence: TGTGCCAGCAGCTTAAGCCTCGATAGCACAGATACGCAGTATTTT. This gives the protein CASSLSLDSTDTQYF. The variable domain in full, with the rest retrieved from reference TRBV5-4 and TRBJ2-3, is ETGVTQSPTHLIKTRGQQVTLRCSSQSGHNTVSWYQQALGQGPQFIFQYYREEENGRGNFPPRFSGLQFPNYSSELNVNALELDDSALYLCASSLSLDSTDTQYFGPGTRLTVL.

The rearrangement joins TRBV18 to TRBJ2-2, with 7 bases aligning to TRBD1. CDR1 KGHSH and CDR2 LQKENI come from the germline V gene. Unmatched junction bases numbered 2, after V lost 3 bases and J lost 1 base. The CDR3 has 15 amino acids. The CDR3 DNA is TGTGCCAGCTCACCTTGGACAGGGAACACCGGGGAGCTGTTTTTT. Its protein product is CASSPWTGNTGELFF.